This entry lists 18 T cell receptor beta chains sequenced from one sample in a study of blood T cell repertoires in COVID-19. Profiling relied on immunoSEQ multiplex PCR, and the TCRdb table lists in-frame clones only, not all of them. This sample has over 150,000 clones, with about 88% found just once. Input material: peripheral blood. The receptors come from a middle-aged man with COVID-19, enrolled during active disease.

The genes are TRBV14 and TRBJ2-7; 12 nucleotides align to TRBD2. Germline V gene data show CDR1 as SGHDN and CDR2 as FVKESK. This CDR3 contains 17 residues. V shed 1 base, J shed 0 bases, and the junction held 4 bases outside the gene matches. The CDR3 DNA sequence: TGTGCCAGCAGCCAAGCTGGGACTAGCGGGCCCTCCTACGAGCAGTACTTC. Amino acid sequence: CASSQAGTSGPSYEQYF.

This rearrangement joins TRBV27 to TRBJ1-3, with a weak D call TRBD1 (6 bases). Germline CDR1 MNHEY, CDR2 SMNVEV (reference sequence). The CDR3 covers 19 residues. V gave up 1 base and J gave up 1 base, with 20 bases separating them. This chain's CDR3 is CASSLWTPGRGVSGNTIYF. CDR3 bases: TGTGCCAGCAGTTTATGGACTCCGGGCAGGGGAGTATCTGGAAACACCATATATTTT.

This chain connects TRBV7-9 to TRBJ1-1, with D perhaps TRBD1 (5 bases). This CDR3 is built from 14 residues. Trimming cost V 4 bases and J 0 bases, with 9 bases left between them. Germline values: CDR1 SEHNR, CDR2 FQNEAQ (reference sequence). CDR3: CASSWGSLNTEAFF. CDR3 sequence (DNA): TGTGCCAGCAGCTGGGGCAGCCTGAACACTGAAGCTTTCTTT.

The gene calls are TRBV19 and TRBJ1-1; the D gene is possibly TRBD1 (6 bases). The CDR3 runs 16 residues. Between the trimmed V and J ends, which lost 7 bases and 0 bases, there was a span of 18 bases. Germline CDR1 reads LNHDA; CDR2 reads SQIVND (reference sequence). In DNA, the CDR3 is TGTGCCAGTACCCCCGGGCAAGGGGGAGTGAACACTGAAGCTTTCTTT. Translating gives CASTPGQGGVNTEAFF.

The chain links TRBV6-6 to TRBJ1-2; 12 bases match TRBD1. Trimming took 5 bases from V and 7 from J; bases not matched to a gene: 8. Germline values: CDR1 MNHNY, CDR2 SVGAGI (reference sequence). The CDR3 totals 15 residues. The CDR3 DNA reads TGTGCCAGCAGTGACCCGGGACAGGGGGCAGTTGGCTACACCTTC. Protein product: CASSDPGQGAVGYTF.

J is TRBJ2-7 and V is TRBV25-1; 9 positions agree with TRBD1. Germline V gives CDR1 MGHDK, CDR2 SYGVNS. V shed 2 bases and J 3 bases; nucleotides not matched to a gene: 8. This CDR3 region has 16 residues. CDR3 amino acids: CASSEGWTGVGYEQYF. The CDR3 DNA reads TGTGCCAGCAGTGAAGGTTGGACAGGGGTAGGCTACGAGCAGTACTTC.

This chain links TRBV6-1 with TRBJ1-4; TRBD1 matches 8 bases. Germline V gene data show CDR1 as MNHNS and CDR2 as SASEGT. V trimming: 3 bases; J trimming: 6 bases; junction bases outside the gene matches: 9. CDR3 size: 16 residues. This CDR3 is CASSEGAGTGDEKLFF. The CDR3 nucleotides read TGTGCCAGCAGTGAGGGTGCCGGGACAGGTGATGAAAAACTGTTTTTT.

The V and J genes are TRBV9 and TRBJ1-5; TRBD1 agrees at 8 bases. Trimming cost V 3 bases and J 3 bases; bases outside gene matches: 5. This CDR3 contains 15 residues. Germline loops: CDR1 SGDLS, CDR2 YYNGEE. Written as DNA, the CDR3 is TGTGCCAGCAGCGCGGGACAGGTAGACAATCAGCCCCAGCATTTT. It is translated as CASSAGQVDNQPQHF.

This chain connects TRBV19 to TRBJ2-1; a weak D match, TRBD1 (5 bases). The V and J ends lost 2 bases and 4 bases respectively, with 21 bases between them. The CDR3 is made up of 18 amino acids. Germline V gives CDR1 LNHDA, CDR2 SQIVND (reference sequence). The CDR3 coding sequence is TGTGCCAGTAGTATACCGTTCAGGGTTACAAACGTGTACAATGAGCAGTTCTTC. It is translated as CASSIPFRVTNVYNEQFF.

V is TRBV10-1 and J is TRBJ2-3; a possible D gene is TRBD1 (6 bases). V gave up 0 bases and J gave up 0 bases, with 10 bases separating them. The CDR3 runs 16 residues. Germline CDR1 is WNHNN and CDR2 is SYGVQD (reference sequence). CDR3 nucleotides: TGCGCCAGCAGTGAGTCCTGGACAGCTAGCACAGATACGCAGTATTTT. Its translation: CASSESWTASTDTQYF.

The chain uses TRBV11-1 and TRBJ2-5; the D gene is possibly TRBD1 (5 bases). V was clipped by 5 bases and J by 4 bases, with 20 bases between them. The CDR3 loop spans 16 amino acids. Germline V gene data show CDR1 as SGHAT and CDR2 as FQDESV (reference sequence). The CDR3 sequence: CASSPGQGQGRETQYF. In nucleotides, the CDR3 is TGTGCCAGCAGCCCCGGGCAGGGCCAGGGAAGAGAGACCCAGTACTTC. Drawing the rest from reference TRBV11-1 and TRBJ2-5, the complete variable domain is EAEVAQSPRYKITEKSQAVAFWCDPISGHATLYWYRQILGQGPELLVQFQDESVVDDSQLPKDRFSAERLKGVDSTLKIQPAELGDSAMYLCASSPGQGQGRETQYFGPGTRLLVL.

V gene TRBV6-5 combines with J gene TRBJ2-1, with D perhaps matching TRBD2 (7 bases). Germline V gives CDR1 MNHEY, CDR2 SVGAGI. V was trimmed by 6 bases and J by 9 bases, leaving 21 bases between them. CDR3 length: 15 residues. The CDR3 coding sequence is TGTGCCAGCAGCCCCGCGCGGGGGCCCGGGAGTGAGCAGTTCTTC. It codes for CASSPARGPGSEQFF.

The J gene is TRBJ2-1, the V gene TRBV9, with TRBD2 matching 11 bases. The CDR3 runs 16 residues. Unmatched junction bases numbered 8, after V lost 4 bases and J lost 5 bases. Germline CDR1 and CDR2: SGDLS and YYNGEE. CDR3: CASSSTGTSGHNEQFF. CDR3 nucleotide sequence: TGTGCCAGCAGCTCCACCGGGACTAGCGGCCACAATGAGCAGTTCTTC.

This clone was observed once. The chain uses TRBV19 and TRBJ2-7; D call uncertain. V lost 0 bases and J 2 bases, leaving 14 bases between the germline ends. The CDR3 runs to 16 residues. Germline CDR1 reads LNHDA; CDR2 reads SQIVND (reference sequence). CDR3 bases: TGTGCCAGTAGTATAGATCCGAGATCCCAAGCCTACGAGCAGTACTTC. This encodes CASSIDPRSQAYEQYF.

The V call is TRBV6-6, the J call TRBJ2-3; 13 bases match TRBD2. The CDR3 sequence is 17 residues long. Germline CDR1 and CDR2: MNHNY and SVGAGI (reference sequence). V was clipped by 5 bases and J by 0 bases; unmatched bases: 5. The CDR3 region is CASSHTSGGASTDTQYF. The DNA for the CDR3 is TGTGCCAGCAGTCATACTAGCGGGGGGGCCAGCACAGATACGCAGTATTTT.

This clone was detected once. The J gene is TRBJ2-5, the V gene TRBV5-1, with no clear D. Germline V gene data show CDR1 as SGHRS and CDR2 as YFSETQ. V was pared by 3 bases and J by 5 bases, with 11 bases between. This CDR3 spans 13 amino acids. CDR3 DNA sequence: TGCGCCAGCAGCTACGGCCCGGAGGAGACCCAGTACTTC. Translation gives CASSYGPEETQYF.

The DNA of the CDR3 is TGCAGTGCTAGTGGTCTAGCCACCGGTGAGCAGTTCTTC. It codes for CSASGLATGEQFF. The rearrangement joins TRBV20-1 to TRBJ2-1; possible D gene TRBD2, 5 bases. The CDR3 runs 13 residues. The germline V and J ends were trimmed by 3 bases and 9 bases, with 15 bases remaining between them. CDR1 is DFQATT and CDR2 is SNEGSKA in the germline V gene (reference sequence).

The chain recombines TRBV2 with TRBJ2-5; the match to TRBD1 covers 9 bases. The CDR3 has 13 amino acids. The V segment lost 10 bases and the J segment 3 bases; nucleotides outside the gene matches: 6. Germline V gene sequence: CDR1 SNHLY, CDR2 FYNNEI. Written as DNA, the CDR3 is TGTGCCATCACCCGGGACAGGGAAGAGACCCAGTACTTC. Translation gives CAITRDREETQYF.